The TCR beta chain under discussion was sequenced for a study of vaccination and CD4 T cells after COVID-19 (dated by TCRdb to the early 2020s). A note on the overall study: Every convalescent patient had a positive nasal swab PCR test for SARS-CoV-2, with mild disease in several patients and severe disease in one. Post-COVID blood samples were collected from convalescent patients a median of approximately 100 days after diagnosis, with a range of roughly 35 to 170 days. Two doses of either the Pfizer-BioNTech BNT162b2 vaccine (n=8) or the Moderna mRNA-1273 vaccine (n=2) were administered to participants. In around 9 COVID-19 convalescent patients and a few infection-naive healthy vaccine recipients, researchers compared the spike-specific CD4+ TCR repertoire from before mRNA vaccination with the repertoire from after. Post-vaccine blood samples were collected a median of approximately 72 days after the second vaccine dose, ranging from 14 to 241 days. The convalescent cohort included six males and four females, with two Hispanic individuals, seven Caucasians, two Asians and one multiracial person. Control cultures received a CEFX viral epitope pool as the positive control, an HIV-1 Nef peptide pool as the negative control, or no peptide. Culture stimuli were overlapping spike peptide pools from SARS-CoV-2 and from the common cold coronaviruses HCoV-NL63, HCoV-OC43 and HCoV-229E. The investigation overall reported the following: The median number of SARS-CoV-2-reactive clonotypes rose from 20 to 25 after infection to 38 after vaccination, but the change was not significant. In convalescent patients, a median 86.3% of post-vaccine SARS-CoV-2-reactive clones were detected only after vaccination, and vaccine-specific priming was suggested by this finding. Only a relatively small number of convalescent patients were included in the study, and early timepoints following natural infection were not analyzed. Of the vaccine-specific clones found in convalescent patients, nearly all (304 of 307) were mono-reactive for SARS-CoV-2 spike instead of being cross-reactive with common cold coronaviruses.

After removal of 6 bases from V and 3 bases from J, the junction retains 7 bases not matched to a gene. The CDR3 goes from the cysteine to the phenylalanine over 14 residues. Only the CDR3 portion is preserved as DNA: 42 bases, with reading frame beginning at the first base. The germline V gene encodes CDR1 MNHEY and CDR2 SVGEGT. The sample's treatment or condition label, in plain terms: approximately 9-day PBMC culture with coronavirus spike peptide pools or control peptides (ViraFEST assay). The ViraFEST assay, used in the study, expanded antigen-specific T cells with peptide pools and then identified the expanded clonotypes through TCR sequencing. Positive SARS-CoV-2 PCR tests in the convalescent patients dated from March to December 2020, before Alpha, Beta and Delta variants emerged in the United States. Each well held 2.2 million or so PBMCs cultured with roughly 9.2 ug/ml peptide pools in IMDM containing around 5% human AB serum and around 10 IU/ml IL-2. Half of the culture medium was replaced with fresh IL-2-containing medium on days 3 and 7. After around 11 days of culture, CD4+ T cells were isolated by negative selection with the EasySep CD4+ T cell isolation kit. Ficoll-Paque Plus gradient centrifugation was used to isolate PBMCs from whole blood, and the isolated PBMCs were then either used fresh or cryopreserved at -140C. Each culture condition was generally run in triplicate wells.

The library was generated by PCR. DNA from cultured CD4+ T cells was subjected to TCR sequencing with the Oncomine TCR Beta short-read assay at the Johns Hopkins FTIC core. The QIAamp micro DNA kit was used to extract genomic DNA from the cultured CD4+ T cells. Oncomine TCR Beta libraries from cultured CD4+ T cells were pooled using unique dual indexes and sequenced on an Illumina iSeq 100. Processing in the source paper ran as follows. Non-productive sequences were filtered out, and CDR3s that did not start with C, did not end with F or W, or were shorter than 7 amino acids were discarded. Antigen-specific clonotypes were identified with the MANAFEST web application by comparing peptide-stimulated wells with reference and other culture wells. An FDR below 0.05, an odds ratio above 5, and a productive frequency above 0.1% in at least two of three replicate wells were required for clones to be considered positive. A clonotype was classed as cross-reactive if the clonotype showed significant expansion both in SARS-CoV-2 spike wells and in at least one common cold coronavirus spike condition. Levenshtein distances (stringdist) and unrooted phylogenetic trees (ape) in R version 3.6.1 were used to assess CDR3 homology. TCRdb's own reprocessing of the public reads used fastp at Q25 and MiXCR and kept productive beta chains. All rows with the same CDR3 protein become a single entry with the most common DNA and genes. The authors' filters were not applied to this entry. The sample contains about 17,000 distinct CDR3 sequences, 48% of them found a single time. The ten largest account for roughly 5% of the sample.

With respect to this clonotype: Its specific antigen is unknown. It has no much larger one-base neighbor in the sample; base qualities were not kept.

Here the chain combines TRBV6-2 or TRBV6-3 and TRBJ1-1; 7 of the junction bases match TRBD1. Sequences were derived from CD4+ T cells from blood, cultured in vitro, sampled before SARS-CoV-2 vaccination. The clonotype comes from a human donor who had recovered from COVID-19. The DNA sequence is as follows: TGTGCCAGCAGCCACAGGGGAATGGACACTGAAGCTTTCTTT. The encoded protein is CASSHRGMDTEAFF.